Below are 32 T cell receptor beta chains sequenced from a single sample in a study of blood T cell repertoires in COVID-19. Clones were read by immunoSEQ multiplex PCR, and TCRdb kept only the in-frame ones, dropping some. The table records about 360,000 clones, 87% of them present only once. Sequencing was done on a sample of PBMCs or T cells enriched from blood (not recorded which). The source is a man aged 25-45 years who had recovered from COVID-19.

V and J are TRBV5-4 and TRBJ1-6; 8 nucleotides agree with TRBD1. CDR1 is SGHNT and CDR2 is YYREEE in the germline V gene (reference sequence). V dropped 4 bases and J dropped 9; count of bases not matched to a gene: 6. The CDR3 runs 14 residues. The CDR3 DNA is TGTGCCAGCAGCGGCGGGACAGGTCTTTCACCCCTCCACTTT. It translates to CASSGGTGLSPLHF.

The CDR3 sequence: CASSSDRGVVSPLHF. In DNA form, the CDR3 reads TGTGCCAGCAGCTCCGACAGGGGGGTTGTTTCACCCCTCCACTTT. This chain links TRBV5-4 with TRBJ1-6; 9 positions agree with TRBD1. Germline V gene sequence: CDR1 SGHNT, CDR2 YYREEE (reference sequence). The CDR3 length is 15 residues. J gave up 9 bases and V 3 bases, and 7 bases lay outside the gene matches. The complete variable domain, with remaining parts taken from reference TRBV5-4 and TRBJ1-6, reads ETGVTQSPTHLIKTRGQQVTLRCSSQSGHNTVSWYQQALGQGPQFIFQYYREEENGRGNFPPRFSGLQFPNYSSELNVNALELDDSALYLCASSSDRGVVSPLHFGNGTRLTVT.

The genes are TRBV11-2 and TRBJ2-7, with 8 bases identical to TRBD1. This CDR3 is 16 amino acids long. Germline V gives CDR1 SGHAT, CDR2 FQNNGV. The trim removed 2 bases at V and 5 bases at J, leaving 11 bases unmatched. CDR3 region: CASSLNPGQVGNEQYF. In DNA, the CDR3 is TGTGCCAGCAGCTTAAACCCGGGACAGGTCGGGAACGAGCAGTACTTC. Full variable domain (rest looked up from reference TRBV11-2 and TRBJ2-7): EAGVAQSPRYKIIEKRQSVAFWCNPISGHATLYWYQQILGQGPKLLIQFQNNGVVDDSQLPKDRFSAERLKGVDSTLKIQPAKLEDSAVYLCASSLNPGQVGNEQYFGPGTRLTVT.

The chain uses TRBV5-1 and TRBJ2-3, with 12 bases matching TRBD2. The CDR3 has 19 amino acids. The ends lost 0 bases at V and 2 bases at J; junction bases unmatched: 10. The V gene's germline CDR1 is SGHRS and CDR2 YFSETQ. CDR3 DNA: TGCGCCAGCAGCTTGGAACTAGCGGGGGGTCTGGGGCACACAGATACGCAGTATTTT. Protein sequence: CASSLELAGGLGHTDTQYF.

The chain couples TRBV6-2 or TRBV6-3 to TRBJ2-1; the match to TRBD1 covers 10 bases. Germline values: CDR1 MNHEY, CDR2 SVGEGT. The CDR3 is 16 amino acids. The V segment lost 2 bases and the J segment 0 bases; nucleotides outside the gene matches: 1. This CDR3 is CASSYGQGGSYNEQFF. The DNA for the CDR3 is TGTGCCAGCAGTTACGGACAGGGGGGCTCCTACAATGAGCAGTTCTTC.

This clone was counted a few times. The J gene is TRBJ1-6, the V gene TRBV3-1 (or the pseudogene TRBV3-2); 9 nucleotides align to TRBD1. Looked up from germline, CDR1 is LGHDT and CDR2 is YNNKEL (reference sequence). The CDR3 is 17 amino acids. The junction had 2 bases not matched to a gene; V was cut back by 1 base and J by 1 base. The CDR3 DNA sequence: TGTGCCAGCAGCCAAGGCGGGACAGGGTCCTATAATTCACCCCTCCACTTT. Its protein is CASSQGGTGSYNSPLHF.

This chain joins TRBV5-4 and TRBJ2-1, with D tentatively TRBD1 (5 bases). This CDR3 region has 15 residues. The V gene's germline CDR1 is SGHNT and CDR2 YYREEE (reference sequence). The V end was cut by 4 bases, the J end by 9 bases, with 20 bases between. CDR3 loop: CASSALLSPRAEQFF. CDR3 sequence (DNA): TGTGCCAGCAGCGCCCTCTTATCCCCCAGGGCTGAGCAGTTCTTC. Using reference TRBV5-4 and TRBJ2-1 for the parts outside the CDR3, the full variable domain is ETGVTQSPTHLIKTRGQQVTLRCSSQSGHNTVSWYQQALGQGPQFIFQYYREEENGRGNFPPRFSGLQFPNYSSELNVNALELDDSALYLCASSALLSPRAEQFFGPGTRLTVL.

The rearrangement uses TRBV18 and TRBJ1-3; D is unclear. Germline V gene lookup returns CDR1 KGHSH and CDR2 LQKENI. Trimming removed 3 bases from V and 10 bases from J, with 7 bases in between. This CDR3 is 11 amino acids long. The CDR3, as DNA: TGTGCCAGCTCACCCGACACAACCATATATTTT. This encodes CASSPDTTIYF. Supplemented by reference TRBV18 and TRBJ1-3, the full variable domain reads NAGVMQNPRHLVRRRGQEARLRCSPMKGHSHVYWYRQLPEEGLKFMVYLQKENIIDESGMPKERFSAEFPKEGPSILRIQQVVRGDSAAYFCASSPDTTIYFGEGSWLTVV.

V and J are TRBV7-9 and TRBJ1-1; perhaps TRBD1 as D (6 bases). Germline-derived CDR1 and CDR2 are SEHNR and FQNEAQ (reference sequence). The CDR3 covers 15 residues. Trimming removed 5 bases from V and 1 base from J, with 14 bases in between. The CDR3 reads CASSQTGTSNTEAFF. CDR3 bases: TGTGCCAGCAGCCAAACCGGGACATCGAACACTGAAGCTTTCTTT. Variable domain in full (rest from reference TRBV7-9 and TRBJ1-1): DTGVSQNPRHKITKRGQNVTFRCDPISEHNRLYWYRQTLGQGPEFLTYFQNEAQLEKSRLLSDRFSAERPKGSFSTLEIQRTEQGDSAMYLCASSQTGTSNTEAFFGQGTRLTVV.

The CDR3 DNA reads TGCGCCAGCGGTTGTCTAGCGGGGGTTGAGCAGTTCTTC. It translates to CASGCLAGVEQFF. The rearrangement links TRBV10-1 to TRBJ2-1, with 10 bases lining up with TRBD2. Germline values: CDR1 WNHNN, CDR2 SYGVQD (reference sequence). The CDR3 loop spans 13 amino acids. V shed 8 bases, J shed 9 bases, and the junction held 7 bases outside the gene matches.

This sequence joins TRBV3-1 (or the pseudogene TRBV3-2) and TRBJ1-1; D perhaps matches TRBD1 (6 bases). Trimming pared 0 bases from V and 2 bases from J, leaving 10 bases between. Germline-derived CDR1 and CDR2 are LGHDT and YNNKEL (reference sequence). The CDR3 runs to 15 residues. CDR3 in amino acids: CASSQDRGHNTEAFF. DNA for the CDR3: TGTGCCAGCAGCCAAGATAGGGGACATAACACTGAAGCTTTCTTT.

The chain recombines TRBV18 with TRBJ2-7; D gene unclear. V dropped 2 bases and J dropped 0 bases, with 8 bases sitting between them. This CDR3 region has 14 residues. Per germline, CDR1 KGHSH and CDR2 LQKENI. Here the CDR3 DNA reads TGTGCCAGCTCACCAGACACGAGCTCCTACGAGCAGTACTTC. This translates into CASSPDTSSYEQYF.

The chain has TRBV21-1 and TRBJ2-7; TRBD2, the D gene given by the table, was not confirmed from the DNA. TRBV21-1 is recorded as a pseudogene. CDR3 length: 16 amino acids. CDR3 nucleotide sequence: TGTGCCAGCAGCAAAGCGCTAGCGGGGAAACTTTACGAGCAGTACTTC. It encodes CASSKALAGKLYEQYF.

The rearrangement links TRBV19 to TRBJ2-7; TRBD1 is a possible D gene (6 bases). Germline V gene lookup returns CDR1 LNHDA and CDR2 SQIVND (reference sequence). The CDR3 totals 15 residues. V lost 4 bases and J 1 base, leaving 14 bases between the germline ends. The CDR3 DNA is TGTGCCAGTAGTAAGGGGCAGGGGCGTTCCTACGAGCAGTACTTC. The encoded protein is CASSKGQGRSYEQYF.

The genes are TRBV11-2 and TRBJ1-1; 7 bases line up with TRBD1. Germline V gene data show CDR1 as SGHAT and CDR2 as FQNNGV. The CDR3 is 14 residues long. J was trimmed by 9 bases and V by 0 bases; bases with no gene match: 7. The CDR3 here is CASSLEQTGLKAFF. The CDR3 DNA reads as TGTGCCAGCAGCTTAGAGCAGACAGGGCTAAAAGCTTTCTTT.

The J gene is TRBJ1-2, the V gene TRBV30; 8 bases are a match to TRBD1. CDR1 is GTSNPN, CDR2 SVGIG, per germline (reference sequence). CDR3 length: 13 amino acids. V shed 4 bases and J 2 bases; nucleotides not matched to a gene: 3. CDR3 DNA sequence: TGTGCCTGGATCGGACAGGGAAACTATGGCTACACCTTC. Translated, it gives CAWIGQGNYGYTF.

The chain recombines TRBV27 with TRBJ1-2; TRBD1 matches 8 bases. Trimming at V came to 5 bases and at J to 12 bases, leaving 17 bases not matched to a gene. CDR1 and CDR2 (germline): MNHEY, SMNVEV (reference sequence). CDR3 length: 15 amino acids. The CDR3 coding sequence is TGTGCCAGCAGTACCCGGACAGGGCCTCTCCGTATAGACACCTTC. As protein: CASSTRTGPLRIDTF.

V is TRBV3-1 (or the pseudogene TRBV3-2) and J is TRBJ2-5; TRBD2 matches 14 bases. Trimming at V came to 1 base and at J to 0 bases, leaving 7 bases not matched to a gene. The length of the CDR3 is 19 residues. The germline gives CDR1 LGHDT, CDR2 YNNKEL (reference sequence). The CDR3 coding sequence is TGTGCCAGCAGCCAAGGACTAGCGGGGGGGTTACCATACCAAGAGACCCAGTACTTC. Translation: CASSQGLAGGLPYQETQYF.

The rearrangement joins TRBV30 to TRBJ2-7; D remains unclear. This CDR3 is built from 13 residues. Germline V gene sequence: CDR1 GTSNPN, CDR2 SVGIG (reference sequence). Trimming shortened V by 0 bases and J by 4 bases, and 10 bases separated the two germline ends. CDR3 amino acids: CAWSVRWFYEQYF. CDR3 in DNA: TGTGCCTGGAGTGTTAGATGGTTTTACGAGCAGTACTTC. Using reference TRBV30 and TRBJ2-7 for the parts outside the CDR3, the full variable domain is SQTIHQWPATLVQPVGSPLSLECTVEGTSNPNLYWYRQAAGRGLQLLFYSVGIGQISSEVPQNLSASRPQDRQFILSSKKLLLSDSGFYLCAWSVRWFYEQYFGPGTRLTVT.

The chain has TRBV27 and TRBJ2-7; D might be TRBD1 (6 bases). Germline V lookup: CDR1 MNHEY, CDR2 SMNVEV (reference sequence). Between the trimmed V and J ends, which lost 2 bases and 4 bases, there was a span of 15 bases. This CDR3 region has 15 residues. CDR3 sequence (DNA): TGTGCCAGCAGTTTACTACAGGGTTGGGGATACGAGCAGTACTTC. It yields the protein CASSLLQGWGYEQYF.

This clone is a singleton in its sample. The same CDR3 is also encoded by other DNA sequences in this sample. The chain combines TRBV24-1 with TRBJ1-2, with 9 positions matching TRBD1. The germline CDR1 and CDR2 sequences are KGHDR and SFDVKD. This CDR3 has 14 amino acids. V dropped 4 bases and J dropped 8; count of bases not matched to a gene: 7. The CDR3 protein is CATSDRDRVSGYTF. CDR3 nucleotides: TGTGCCACCAGTGACCGGGACAGGGTGAGCGGCTACACCTTC.

This chain links TRBV12-3 or TRBV12-4 with TRBJ2-3; D possibly corresponds to TRBD2 (5 bases). Trimming removed 8 bases at V and 4 bases at J, with 13 bases between. This CDR3 is built from 13 residues. The CDR3 here is CASQDLAADTQYF. DNA of the CDR3: TGTGCCAGCCAGGACTTGGCGGCAGATACGCAGTATTTT.

Details on this clone: This sample includes further DNA sequences coding for the same CDR3. J is TRBJ2-7 and V is TRBV5-6, with D unclear. This CDR3 spans 11 amino acids. V was trimmed by 4 bases and J by 3 bases, leaving 5 bases between them. Germline V gives CDR1 SGHDT, CDR2 YYEEEE. In nucleotides, the CDR3 is TGTGCCAGCAGCCTTTACTACGAGCAGTACTTC. Encoded protein: CASSLYYEQYF.

This chain joins TRBV4-3 and TRBJ1-1, with 8 bases lining up with TRBD1. The CDR3 has 15 amino acids. The germline V gene encodes CDR1 LGHNA and CDR2 YSLEER. Unmatched junction bases numbered 8, after V lost 1 base and J lost 7 bases. The DNA of the CDR3 is TGCGCCAGCAGCCAAGGTCCGGCAGGGGGCAGTGAAGCTTTCTTT. The encoded protein is CASSQGPAGGSEAFF.

This chain links TRBV19 with TRBJ1-2; TRBD1 aligns across 7 bases. With V trimmed by 5 bases and J by 3 bases, 6 bases remained unmatched. The CDR3 runs 14 residues. Per the germline V gene, CDR1 is LNHDA and CDR2 is SQIVND (reference sequence). The DNA of the CDR3 is TGTGCCAGTAGTTCTCCGGGACAGTACTATGGCTACACCTTC. It codes for CASSSPGQYYGYTF.

The chain employs TRBV18 and TRBJ1-5; D ambiguous. The V gene's germline CDR1 is KGHSH and CDR2 LQKENI. The length of the CDR3 is 13 residues. V gave up 5 bases and J gave up 0 bases, with 5 bases separating them. CDR3: CASSENSNQPQHF. The CDR3 DNA sequence: TGTGCCAGCTCAGAGAATAGCAATCAGCCCCAGCATTTT.

This clone was detected only a few times. The CDR3 sequence: CASRQGQVGNTIYF. Written as DNA, the CDR3 is TGTGCCAGCAGACAGGGACAGGTCGGAAACACCATATATTTT. The rearrangement joins TRBV27 to TRBJ1-3; 8 bases match TRBD1. CDR1 MNHEY and CDR2 SMNVEV come from the germline V gene (reference sequence). CDR3 length equals 14 residues. V dropped 6 bases and J dropped 4; count of bases not matched to a gene: 5.

This chain uses TRBV4-1 with TRBJ1-1, with D perhaps matching TRBD1 (5 bases). Germline CDR1 reads MGHRA; CDR2 reads YSYEKL. Trimming cost V 0 bases and J 8 bases, with 16 bases left between them. The CDR3 is 15 residues long. CDR3 sequence: CASSQDLAGGVEAFF. DNA for the CDR3: TGCGCCAGCAGCCAAGATTTAGCGGGAGGGGTAGAAGCTTTCTTT.

This clone has just a few counts. This chain connects TRBV15 to TRBJ1-6, with no clear D. CDR1 and CDR2 (germline): LNHNV, YYDKDF (reference sequence). This CDR3 is 12 amino acids long. Between the trimmed V and J ends, which lost 3 bases and 8 bases, there was a span of 5 bases. The CDR3 here is CATSSTYSPLHF. DNA of the CDR3: TGTGCCACCAGCAGCACTTATTCACCCCTCCACTTT.

This chain connects TRBV7-2 to TRBJ1-1; TRBD1 agrees at 7 bases. CDR1 SGHTA and CDR2 FQGNSA come from the germline V gene. This CDR3 is built from 15 residues. The V gene end was trimmed by 0 bases and the J gene end by 1 base; junction bases not matched to a gene: 2. The CDR3 loop reads CASSLARTGNTEAFF. DNA for the CDR3: TGTGCCAGCAGCTTAGCAAGGACAGGGAACACTGAAGCTTTCTTT. Full variable domain (missing parts from reference TRBV7-2 and TRBJ1-1): GAGVSQSPSNKVTEKGKDVELRCDPISGHTALYWYRQSLGQGLEFLIYFQGNSAPDKSGLPSDRFSAERTGGSVSTLTIQRTQQEDSAVYLCASSLARTGNTEAFFGQGTRLTVV.

The chain couples TRBV18 to TRBJ1-1; D call uncertain. The CDR3 contains 13 residues. CDR1 is KGHSH and CDR2 is LQKENI in the germline V gene. Between the trimmed V and J ends, which lost 3 bases and 7 bases, there was a span of 12 bases. CDR3 coding DNA: TGTGCCAGCTCACCGTCTACAGACCTTGAAGCTTTCTTT. This codes for CASSPSTDLEAFF.

The gene calls are TRBV27 and TRBJ2-7, with D maybe TRBD1 (5 bases). The germline V gene has CDR1 MNHEY and CDR2 SMNVEV (reference sequence). The CDR3 is 13 amino acids. The V end was cut by 3 bases, the J end by 0 bases, with 6 bases between. The CDR3 here is CASSFGHSYEQYF. The DNA of the CDR3 is TGTGCCAGCAGTTTTGGACACTCCTACGAGCAGTACTTC.